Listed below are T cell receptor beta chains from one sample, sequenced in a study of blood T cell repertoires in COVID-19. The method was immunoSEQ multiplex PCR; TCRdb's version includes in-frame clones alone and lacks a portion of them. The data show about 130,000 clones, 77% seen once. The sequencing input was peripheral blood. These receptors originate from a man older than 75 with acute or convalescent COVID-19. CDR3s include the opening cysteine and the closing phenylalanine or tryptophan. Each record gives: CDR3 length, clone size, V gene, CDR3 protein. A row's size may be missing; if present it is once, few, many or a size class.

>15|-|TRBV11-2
CASSPPRGPLDTQYF
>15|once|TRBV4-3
CASSQGTGWTEKLFF
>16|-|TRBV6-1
CASSETPSWQAGELFF
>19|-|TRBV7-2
CASSLGRQGSFFRTGELFF
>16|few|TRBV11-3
CASSSSGTSGVDEQFF
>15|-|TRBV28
CASSFRDRSGNTIYF
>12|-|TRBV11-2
CASSFVGETQYF
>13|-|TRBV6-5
CASSPLGGTEAFF
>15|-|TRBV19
CASSIGADRYYGYTF
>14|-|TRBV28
CATGGTGSTYEQYF
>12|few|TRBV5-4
CASSSDRNGYTF
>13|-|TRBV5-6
CASSTGTVDIQYF
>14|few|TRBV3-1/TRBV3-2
CASSGDLGGNEQFF
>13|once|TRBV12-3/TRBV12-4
CASSLRGIDGYTF
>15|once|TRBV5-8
CASRRSGVRTDTQYF
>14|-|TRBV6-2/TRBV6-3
CASSRRANSYEQYF
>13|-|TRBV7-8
CASTQGYTYEQYF
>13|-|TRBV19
CASSSQRSGELFF
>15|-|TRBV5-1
CASSLVASGTDTQYF
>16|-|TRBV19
CASSIRGGAVYNEQFF
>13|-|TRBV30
CAWSGSGANVLTF
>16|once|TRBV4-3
CASSQLNRDRGGFWYF
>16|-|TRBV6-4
CASSVDPQGAIDTQYF
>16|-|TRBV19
CASTNPGLGAETEAFF
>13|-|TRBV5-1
CASSGSGRETQYF
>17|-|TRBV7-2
CASSLLPRGAYNLEQFF
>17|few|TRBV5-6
CASSADRGRKSNYGYTF
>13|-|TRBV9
CASSVVGNSPLHF
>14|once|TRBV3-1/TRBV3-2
CASSHWTANSPLHF
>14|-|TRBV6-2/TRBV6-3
CASSYSDRAGELFF
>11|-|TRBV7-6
CASSKHTEAFF
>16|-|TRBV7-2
CASRRSVFSSNTEAFF
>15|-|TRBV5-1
CASGRGAFSTDTQYF
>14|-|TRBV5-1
CASSLGEGNQPQHF
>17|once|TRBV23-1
CASSRKGQGEAKNIQYF
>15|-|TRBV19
CASSMDRVRYQPQHF
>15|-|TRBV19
CASSFLQGGNQPQHF
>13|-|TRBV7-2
CASSLEGWGGYTF
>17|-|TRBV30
CAWSGSGGASGANVLTF
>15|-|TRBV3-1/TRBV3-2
CASSQVGGSSYEQYF
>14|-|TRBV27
CASNPGTANTEAFF
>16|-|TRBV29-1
CSVTRPGSNMNTEAFF
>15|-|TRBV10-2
CAAHPTAVDTDTQYF
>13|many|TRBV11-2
CASTLDRGDGYTF
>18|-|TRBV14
CASSHGTGGFLNTGELFF
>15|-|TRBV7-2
CASSLVVGGNQPQHF
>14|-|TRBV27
CASSLHTNNQPQHF
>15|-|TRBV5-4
CASSDGLAGGLEQFF
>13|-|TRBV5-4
CASSPGQSYEQYF
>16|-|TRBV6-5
CASSYSGGATNEKLFF
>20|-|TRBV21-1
CASSTRRRGSGGLPGDTQYF
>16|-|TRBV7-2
CASSFLGARIGNTIYF
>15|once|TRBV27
CASSLTGVEGGELFF